This record looks at one T cell receptor (beta chain) sequence and its context. These data are taken from a study of blood T cell repertoires in COVID-19. Study-level information: Acute-phase and convalescent COVID-19 samples originated in the United States, Italy and Spain.

Germline CDR1 LNHNV, CDR2 YYDKDF (reference sequence). The germline V and J ends were trimmed by 0 bases and 4 bases, with 9 bases remaining between them. The CDR3 has 14 residues. Participant age was roughly 18 to 95 years, and participants resided in about two dozen US areas. Each participant's cohort was designated according to participant-reported clinical history. Original processing notes: Counts of nucleated cells, estimated from reference gene primer amplification, were obtained. Sequenced by immunoSEQ multiplex PCR; TCRdb stores in-frame clones only, minus some. V and J calls plus clone size are reproduced from that table; the DNA served to infer D and trimming. This table holds about 180,000 clones, roughly 82% found once.

The genes are TRBV15 and TRBJ1-2; unclear D gene. The sequence was collected from a woman aged 25-40 years who had recovered from COVID-19. The sample was PBMCs or T cells enriched from blood (not recorded which). The CDR3 sequence is CATSREHSSYGYTF. Here the CDR3 DNA reads TGTGCCACCAGCAGAGAGCACAGCTCCTATGGCTACACCTTC.